A single sample is the source of the 23 T cell receptor beta chains below, sequenced in a study of cytomegalovirus exposure and HLA in healthy donors. With 60 Vbeta and 13 Jbeta primers, the PCR was carried out. TCRdb keeps only in-frame clones here, not all; method: immunoSEQ multiplex PCR. The data hold some 45,000 clones, with about 90% observed a single time. Sequences were obtained from PBMCs. The receptors derive from a woman aged 40 to 50 in good health and CMV-seropositive.

V and J are TRBV19 and TRBJ1-2, with unresolved D. The V end lost 6 bases, the J end lost 3 bases, and 11 bases lay between the germline ends. This CDR3 comprises 13 residues. Germline V gives CDR1 LNHDA, CDR2 SQIVND (reference sequence). This CDR3 is CASSSGFYYGYTF. DNA of the CDR3: TGTGCCAGTAGCTCGGGGTTCTACTATGGCTACACCTTC.

The rearrangement joins TRBV4-2 to TRBJ2-3; 8 bases match TRBD2. The CDR3 length is 17 residues. V gave up 0 bases and J gave up 0 bases; unmatched junction bases: 5. The germline gives CDR1 LGHNA, CDR2 YNFKEQ. CDR3 sequence (DNA): TGTGCCAGCAGCCAAGAGCCTAGCGGGTTGAGCACAGATACGCAGTATTTT. Its protein is CASSQEPSGLSTDTQYF.

The V gene is TRBV20-1, the J gene TRBJ1-2; D might be TRBD1 (6 bases). The CDR3 is made up of 11 amino acids. Germline CDR1 is DFQATT and CDR2 is SNEGSKA (reference sequence). The chain's CDR3 is CRGAGTPSITF. CDR3 in DNA: TGCAGGGGGGCCGGGACGCCTTCCATCACCTTC.

The J gene is TRBJ2-1, the V gene TRBV29-1; TRBD1 might be the D (5 bases). There are 12 residues in the CDR3. V shed 7 bases and J shed 13 bases, with 20 bases lying between them. Germline values: CDR1 SQVTM, CDR2 ANQGSEA. CDR3 in amino acids: CSALAGASSQFF. DNA for the CDR3: TGCAGCGCCCTGGCTGGGGCTTCATCTCAGTTCTTC.

Only one count was recorded for this clone. Germline and junction disagree at one end, which may indicate a read error. The chain carries TRBV19 and TRBJ2-7, with a tentative D call TRBD1 (6 bases). CDR1 is LNHDA, CDR2 SQIVND, per germline (reference sequence). The CDR3 covers 13 residues. The CDR3 reads CASRGPSTYERYF. The CDR3 DNA reads TGTGCCAGCAGGGGCCCTTCTACCTACGAGCGGTACTTC.

The V call is TRBV5-1, the J call TRBJ2-7; 12 nucleotides match TRBD1. The CDR3 sequence is 18 residues long. Losses at the gene ends were 4 bases for V and 2 bases for J; bases not matched to a gene: 13. CDR1 and CDR2 from the germline V gene are SGHRS and YFSETQ. The CDR3 region is CASSLTGQGAIIAYEQYF. CDR3 sequence (DNA): TGCGCCAGCAGCCTAACGGGACAGGGGGCAATAATAGCCTACGAGCAGTACTTC.

The chain links TRBV7-9 to TRBJ1-2, with 9 bases matching TRBD1. The germline CDR1 and CDR2 sequences are SEHNR and FQNEAQ (reference sequence). Unmatched junction bases numbered 2, after V lost 11 bases and J lost 4 bases. This CDR3 spans 11 amino acids. The CDR3 DNA is TGTGCCGGGACAGGGTCCTATGGCTACACCTTC. This sequence encodes CAGTGSYGYTF. Full variable domain (rest looked up from reference TRBV7-9 and TRBJ1-2): DTGVSQNPRHKITKRGQNVTFRCDPISEHNRLYWYRQTLGQGPEFLTYFQNEAQLEKSRLLSDRFSAERPKGSFSTLEIQRTEQGDSAMYLCAGTGSYGYTFGSGTRLTVV.

The chain uses TRBV6-1 and TRBJ2-5; weak D call: TRBD2 (6 bases). This CDR3 has 14 residues. Germline V gene data show CDR1 as MNHNS and CDR2 as SASEGT. V was pared by 4 bases and J by 5 bases, with 14 bases between. As DNA, the CDR3 is TGTGCCAGCAGTGGGACCCCAGGGAGGGAGACCCAGTACTTC. This translates into CASSGTPGRETQYF.

This sequence joins TRBV6-1 and TRBJ1-2; the D is unclear. The CDR3 is 16 amino acids. Germline V CDR1 and CDR2: MNHNS, SASEGT. V was shortened by 4 bases and J by 4 bases, with 19 bases between the two germline ends. CDR3 sequence (DNA): TGTGCCAGCAGTGGAGCCGGGTTAGCGGTGGCCTATGGCTACACCTTC. Its translation is CASSGAGLAVAYGYTF.

The rearrangement uses TRBV30 and TRBJ1-2; the D gene is possibly TRBD1 (6 bases). Germline CDR1 reads GTSNPN; CDR2 reads SVGIG (reference sequence). The CDR3 consists of 13 residues. Deletions cut 0 bases from V and 8 bases from J, with 13 bases between. In nucleotides, the CDR3 is TGTGCCTGGAGTGTCAGGGGCGGAGAGGGCTACACCTTC. This sequence encodes CAWSVRGGEGYTF.

The gene calls are TRBV7-9 and TRBJ1-3; D perhaps matches TRBD1 (5 bases). Per the germline V gene, CDR1 is SEHNR and CDR2 is FQNEAQ (reference sequence). The CDR3 totals 16 residues. V lost 5 bases, J lost 3 bases, and 17 bases lay in between. The CDR3: CASSAPSGGGGNTIYF. The CDR3 nucleotides read TGTGCCAGCAGCGCCCCATCCGGGGGAGGTGGAAACACCATATATTTT.

This chain joins TRBV7-9 and TRBJ1-1, with 7 bases fitting TRBD1. The ends lost 3 bases at V and 4 bases at J; junction bases unmatched: 5. This CDR3 comprises 14 residues. CDR1 SEHNR and CDR2 FQNEAQ come from the germline V gene (reference sequence). CDR3 region: CASSFQTGRTEAFF. The CDR3 DNA reads as TGTGCCAGCAGCTTCCAGACAGGGCGCACTGAAGCTTTCTTT.

The chain couples TRBV7-3 to TRBJ2-2; D gene unclear. Trimming pared 3 bases from V and 6 bases from J, leaving 11 bases between. Germline assignment: CDR1 SGHTA and CDR2 FQGTGA. The CDR3 has 14 amino acids. The CDR3 spells CASSFTLSAGELFF. Written as DNA, the CDR3 is TGTGCCAGCAGCTTTACATTATCTGCCGGGGAGCTGTTTTTT.

The chain employs TRBV15 and TRBJ1-1; the D gene is possibly TRBD1 (6 bases). The germline V and J ends were trimmed by 3 bases and 5 bases, with 16 bases remaining between them. There are 15 residues in the CDR3. Per the germline V gene, CDR1 is LNHNV and CDR2 is YYDKDF (reference sequence). The CDR3 sequence: CATSSLNRASTEAFF. The DNA for the CDR3 is TGTGCCACCAGCAGTTTGAACAGGGCATCGACTGAAGCTTTCTTT.

The genes are TRBV9 and TRBJ2-7; TRBD1 aligns across 10 bases. This CDR3 has 15 amino acids. Germline assignment: CDR1 SGDLS and CDR2 YYNGEE. J lost 2 bases, V lost 3 bases, and 5 bases had no gene match. CDR3: CASSAPGQGTYEQYF. The CDR3 DNA is TGTGCCAGCAGCGCGCCGGGACAGGGGACCTACGAGCAGTACTTC.

The chain combines TRBV28 with TRBJ2-1; D is unresolved. The CDR3 contains 15 residues. Germline lookup yields CDR1 MDHEN and CDR2 SYDVKM. V lost 5 bases, J lost 0 bases, and 11 bases lay in between. In DNA form, the CDR3 reads TGTGCCAGCAGTCCCCTAGGCGACTCCTACAATGAGCAGTTCTTC. Translating gives CASSPLGDSYNEQFF.

This clone has just a few counts. V is TRBV2 and J is TRBJ2-7, with 8 bases matching TRBD2. CDR3 length: 14 residues. With 4 bases clipped from V and 6 bases from J, the junction kept 8 bases outside the gene matches. Germline CDR1 is SNHLY and CDR2 is FYNNEI. Here the CDR3 reads CASSGTAGAGEQYF. In nucleotides, the CDR3 is TGTGCCAGCAGTGGAACAGCGGGAGCTGGCGAGCAGTACTTC.

The V gene is TRBV11-2, the J gene TRBJ2-2, with 7 positions matching TRBD2. CDR3 length: 17 residues. In germline, CDR1 is SGHAT, CDR2 FQNNGV. With V trimmed by 2 bases and J by 2 bases, 8 bases remained unmatched. The CDR3 spells CASSLMGAGRNTGELFF. The CDR3 nucleotides read TGTGCCAGCAGCTTAATGGGAGCGGGGCGAAACACCGGGGAGCTGTTTTTT.

CDR3: CAWSVRGGAYNEQFF. In DNA form, the CDR3 reads TGTGCCTGGAGTGTCCGCGGGGGGGCCTACAATGAGCAGTTCTTC. The J gene is TRBJ2-1, the V gene TRBV30; 9 nucleotides line up with TRBD2. This CDR3 contains 15 residues. Germline CDR1 and CDR2: GTSNPN and SVGIG (reference sequence). Unmatched junction bases numbered 2, after V lost 0 bases and J lost 2 bases.

J is TRBJ2-7 and V is TRBV10-3; TRBD2 aligns across 12 bases. Trimming cost V 10 bases and J 2 bases; bases outside gene matches: 9. The length of the CDR3 is 15 residues. CDR1 and CDR2 (germline): ENHRY, SYGVKD. This CDR3 is CASINRLAGAYEQYF. CDR3 sequence (DNA): TGTGCCAGCATCAACCGACTAGCGGGGGCCTACGAGCAGTACTTC.

The chain couples TRBV5-1 to TRBJ2-3; 12 bases align to TRBD2. Germline trimming cut 0 bases from V and 6 bases from J; bases unmatched to any gene: 2. CDR3 size: 15 residues. Germline CDR1 SGHRS, CDR2 YFSETQ. CDR3 amino acids: CASSLDLAGGDTQYF. The CDR3 DNA is TGCGCCAGCAGCTTGGACCTAGCGGGGGGGGATACGCAGTATTTT.

The chain carries TRBV28 and TRBJ2-5; the D gene is possibly TRBD2 (6 bases). CDR3 length: 18 amino acids. Germline-derived CDR1 and CDR2 are MDHEN and SYDVKM. V lost 2 bases to trimming and J lost 4 bases, with 23 bases between them. The CDR3 loop is CASSLGVLSSGVGETQYF. The CDR3 DNA is TGTGCCAGCAGTTTAGGAGTGCTGAGTTCGGGGGTAGGAGAGACCCAGTACTTC.

The rearrangement joins TRBV7-2 to TRBJ2-4; 8 bases agree with TRBD2. The CDR3 length is 16 residues. Trimming cost V 1 base and J 2 bases; bases outside gene matches: 4. CDR1 is SGHTA, CDR2 FQGNSA, per germline. DNA of the CDR3: TGTGCCAGCAGCTTAGGGGCGGGGGGTTCCAAAAACATTCAGTACTTC. This encodes CASSLGAGGSKNIQYF.